One and the same sample provided the 14 T cell receptor beta chains below, sequenced in a study of blood T cells in healthy people across ages. Using a J-beta primer mix together with a sample-barcoded 5' primer, a second PCR was run for roughly 6 to 12 cycles. One entry per CDR3 protein, called by TCRdb with MiXCR from the 5' RACE reads. The profile shows more than 800,000 distinct CDR3 sequences, 25% to 30% of them singletons. The sample consisted of blood. These receptors were obtained from a woman of 80 years or more in good health.

The chain carries TRBV3-1 and TRBJ1-2; D is unresolved. The V and J ends lost 0 bases and 4 bases respectively, with 6 bases between them. The length of the CDR3 is 13 residues. Germline CDR1 and CDR2: LGHDT and YNNKEL (reference sequence). In DNA, the CDR3 is TGTGCCAGCAGCCAAGACGAGGTCTATGGCTACACCTTC. Encoded protein: CASSQDEVYGYTF.

At least ten counts were recorded for this clonotype. The chain employs TRBV12-3 or TRBV12-4 and TRBJ2-5, with TRBD2 identical over 7 bases. The CDR3 runs to 15 residues. After removal of 1 base from V and 3 bases from J, the junction contained 5 bases not matched to a gene. The CDR3 sequence is CASSLGLADKETQYF. The DNA for the CDR3 is TGTGCCAGCAGTTTAGGCCTAGCGGATAAAGAGACCCAGTACTTC.

The rearrangement joins TRBV7-2 to TRBJ1-2; possibly TRBD1 for D (6 bases). This CDR3 contains 16 residues. Germline V lookup: CDR1 SGHTA, CDR2 FQGNSA. With 5 bases removed from V and 8 bases from J, the gap between germline ends came to 24 bases. The CDR3 nucleotides are TGTGCCAGCAGCCAACCTCTATCCGGGGGGGCTGGCGGCTACACCTTC. This translates into CASSQPLSGGAGGYTF. The entire variable domain, with the rest obtained from reference TRBV7-2 and TRBJ1-2, is as follows: GAGVSQSPSNKVTEKGKDVELRCDPISGHTALYWYRQSLGQGLEFLIYFQGNSAPDKSGLPSDRFSAERTGGSVSTLTIQRTQQEDSAVYLCASSQPLSGGAGGYTFGSGTRLTVV.

In this sample, this clonotype turned up many times. The chain uses TRBV7-2 and TRBJ2-1; TRBD1 matches at 11 bases. The V gene end was trimmed by 1 base and the J gene end by 4 bases; junction bases not matched to a gene: 0. The CDR3 spans 15 residues. Germline values: CDR1 SGHTA, CDR2 FQGNSA. The CDR3: CASSLGDRGYNEQFF. CDR3 nucleotides: TGTGCCAGCAGCTTAGGGGACAGGGGGTACAATGAGCAGTTCTTC.

The chain has TRBV4-1 and TRBJ1-5; no firm D call. With 0 bases removed from V and 5 bases from J, the gap between germline ends came to 11 bases. From germline, CDR1 is MGHRA and CDR2 YSYEKL. This CDR3 is built from 15 residues. The CDR3, as DNA: TGCGCCAGCAGCCAAGAAGTAACAGCCGATCAGCCCCAGCATTTT. Translation gives CASSQEVTADQPQHF.

In its sample, this clonotype was seen a few times. The conserved final phenylalanine or tryptophan is absent from the CDR3, which likely points to a read error. The chain has TRBV3-1 and TRBJ1-2, with unresolved D. V was trimmed by 1 base and J by 8 bases, leaving 11 bases between them. The CDR3 sequence is 13 residues long. Per the germline V gene, CDR1 is LGHDT and CDR2 is YNNKEL (reference sequence). CDR3 sequence reads: CASSQVSGAGYTC. The CDR3 DNA reads TGTGCCAGCAGCCAAGTATCGGGTGCCGGCTACACCTGC.

This clonotype showed up many times. The chain recombines TRBV18 with TRBJ2-6; a possible D gene is TRBD1 (5 bases). This CDR3 spans 18 amino acids. Germline V gives CDR1 KGHSH, CDR2 LQKENI. Trimming left V 2 bases short and J 0 bases short, with 14 bases between. This CDR3 reads CASSPIWTTDSGANVLTF. The CDR3 DNA sequence: TGTGCCAGCTCACCAATTTGGACAACCGACTCTGGGGCCAACGTCCTGACTTTC.

Ten or more counts support this clonotype. The gene calls are TRBV12-3 or TRBV12-4 and TRBJ1-6; 7 bases are a match to TRBD1. The V segment lost 4 bases and the J segment 8 bases; nucleotides outside the gene matches: 5. The CDR3 consists of 14 residues. The CDR3 here is CASSSPRGDSPLHF. CDR3 DNA: TGTGCCAGCAGTTCCCCCAGGGGGGATTCACCCCTCCACTTT.

This clonotype occurred a few times. The J gene is TRBJ1-2, the V gene TRBV7-8; perhaps TRBD1 as D (6 bases). This CDR3 spans 15 amino acids. The V and J ends lost 5 bases and 2 bases respectively, with 15 bases between them. CDR1 is SGHVS and CDR2 is FQNEAQ in the germline V gene. The CDR3 is CASSLRAGQNYGYTF. CDR3 bases: TGTGCCAGCAGCCTTAGGGCCGGACAGAACTATGGCTACACCTTC.

This clonotype was counted between two and nine times. The chain carries TRBV30 and TRBJ2-7; 11 bases are shared with TRBD1. CDR3 length equals 15 residues. V was clipped by 1 base and J by 2 bases; unmatched bases: 4. CDR1 and CDR2 (germline): GTSNPN, SVGIG (reference sequence). The CDR3 bases are TGTGCCTGGAGTGCTGGGACAGGGGGTCCCTACGAGCAGTACTTC. It specifies CAWSAGTGGPYEQYF.

The chain has TRBV3-1 and TRBJ1-1; 10 nucleotides match TRBD1. Germline CDR1 reads LGHDT; CDR2 reads YNNKEL (reference sequence). V gave up 5 bases and J gave up 3 bases; unmatched junction bases: 9. The CDR3 runs to 16 residues. DNA of the CDR3: TGTGCCAGCAGCTCCGGGACAGGGGCGGGGTACACTGAAGCTTTCTTT. This translates into CASSSGTGAGYTEAFF.

This clonotype has at least ten counts. V and J are TRBV7-9 and TRBJ2-5; 11 bases are shared with TRBD2. V lost 6 bases to trimming and J lost 7 bases; unmatched junction nucleotides: 13. Looked up from germline, CDR1 is SEHNR and CDR2 is FQNEAQ (reference sequence). This CDR3 has 16 residues. Written as DNA, the CDR3 is TGTGCCAGCAGTTCGAATAGCGGGGGGGGTCCAGGGACCCAGTACTTC. Its protein product is CASSSNSGGGPGTQYF.

This clonotype was counted between two and nine times. The V gene is TRBV7-2, the J gene TRBJ1-2; D is possibly TRBD1 (6 bases). V was clipped by 3 bases and J by 8 bases, with 16 bases between them. Germline CDR1 SGHTA, CDR2 FQGNSA. CDR3 size: 14 residues. This CDR3 reads CASSFGTQNSGYTF. CDR3 bases: TGTGCCAGCAGCTTTGGGACACAGAATTCCGGCTACACCTTC.

This clonotype was counted a single time. This may come from a read error, since a much larger clone is one base off. The chain couples TRBV21-1 to TRBJ2-3; the table's D call of TRBD2 was not tested on the DNA. TRBV21-1 is shown as a pseudogene. This CDR3 has 17 amino acids. CDR3 DNA sequence: TGTGTCAGCAGCACCCACCGGCGGGGACTAGCCGTAAATACGCAGTATTTT. This encodes CVSSTHRRGLAVNTQYF.